This entry features one TCR beta chain sequence. This sample was included in a study of blood T cell repertoires in COVID-19. Study as a whole: From the United States, Italy and Spain came samples of acute and convalescent COVID-19. PBMCs, B-cell-depleted T cells, or T cells provided the cDNA or gDNA that made up the material.

V dropped 2 bases and J dropped 10 bases, with 15 bases sitting between them. The CDR3 totals 14 residues. Germline CDR1 MGHRA, CDR2 YSYEKL. Under the authors' procedure: The assay estimated nucleated cells by amplifying reference gene primers. Assay used: immunoSEQ multiplex PCR; TCRdb lists only in-frame clones, some missing. The D gene and trimming were derived from the DNA, and the V and J assignments and clone size from that table. The repertoire holds 35,000 to 50,000 clones, with around 90% as singletons. The origin of this receptor is a woman aged 25-40 years in a cohort sampled during active COVID-19. This rearrangement joins TRBV4-1 to TRBJ2-1; D gene unclear. Sequenced material: peripheral blood. The CDR3 sequence: CASSQTQAPREQFF. CDR3 in DNA: TGCGCCAGCAGCCAAACCCAGGCGCCACGGGAGCAGTTCTTC.